This entry features one T cell receptor beta chain sequence. This sample is part of a study of blood T cell repertoires in COVID-19. Whole-study context: The origin of the acute and convalescent COVID-19 samples was the United States, Italy and Spain. PBMCs, B-cell-depleted T cells, or T cells were the source of the cDNA or gDNA that made up the material.

How the authors handled the data: Estimation of nucleated cell counts was performed using reference gene primer amplification. Sequencing used immunoSEQ multiplex PCR; TCRdb keeps in-frame clones, though not all of them. V and J calls and clone size are as listed in that table; D and trimming were resolved from the DNA. The top ten clones hold 4% of a sample with around 270,000 clones, about 88% of them seen once. V dropped 5 bases and J dropped 7; count of bases not matched to a gene: 7. The CDR3 totals 14 residues. The germline V gene has CDR1 SGHVS and CDR2 FQNEAQ. Sequencing was performed on peripheral blood. This chain joins TRBV7-8 and TRBJ2-7; TRBD1 aligns across 11 bases. The TCR comes from a man aged 55 to 69 who had recovered from COVID-19. The CDR3 loop reads CASSKDRGHGEQYF. The CDR3, as DNA: TGTGCCAGCAGCAAGGACAGGGGGCATGGGGAGCAGTACTTC.